A single sample is the source of the 22 T cell receptor beta chains below, sequenced in a study of cytomegalovirus exposure and HLA in healthy donors. Vbeta (60) and Jbeta (13) primers were used in the PCR. Produced via immunoSEQ multiplex PCR; TCRdb's table is partial and in-frame only. This repertoire includes 150,000 to 200,000 clones. Sample: PBMCs. The receptors originated from a woman younger than 30 in good health and CMV-seropositive.

The chain employs TRBV6-1 and TRBJ1-1, with 11 bases that match TRBD1. V shed 8 bases, J shed 1 base, and the junction held 6 bases outside the gene matches. CDR1 and CDR2 from the germline V gene are MNHNS and SASEGT. This CDR3 spans 15 amino acids. The CDR3 region is CASWTGGRGNTEAFF. CDR3 DNA: TGTGCCAGCTGGACAGGGGGCCGGGGGAACACTGAAGCTTTCTTT.

The chain combines TRBV7-9 with TRBJ2-7, with D possibly matching TRBD2 (6 bases). The V and J ends lost 1 base and 6 bases respectively, with 13 bases between them. From germline, CDR1 is SEHNR and CDR2 FQNEAQ (reference sequence). CDR3 length equals 14 residues. The CDR3 protein is CASSLGGGVGEQYF. The CDR3 DNA sequence: TGTGCCAGCAGCTTAGGTGGAGGGGTCGGCGAGCAGTACTTC.

V gene TRBV7-6 combines with J gene TRBJ2-5, with D tentatively TRBD2 (6 bases). The V gene lost 1 base and the J gene lost 5 bases, with 20 bases spanning the gap. This CDR3 contains 17 residues. CDR1 is SGHVS and CDR2 is FNYEAQ in the germline V gene. The CDR3 region is CASSLVAFAGTLETQYF. The CDR3 region has the DNA TGTGCCAGCAGCTTAGTTGCGTTTGCCGGGACTCTGGAGACCCAGTACTTC.

The chain recombines TRBV2 with TRBJ2-1; possibly TRBD1 for D (5 bases). The germline CDR1 and CDR2 sequences are SNHLY and FYNNEI. V gave up 6 bases and J gave up 6 bases, with 15 bases separating them. The CDR3 is made up of 14 amino acids. The CDR3 is CASRDRMRPNEQFF. The CDR3 region has the DNA TGTGCCAGCAGAGACAGAATGCGCCCCAATGAGCAGTTCTTC.

This sequence joins TRBV10-3 and TRBJ2-1; TRBD2 agrees at 10 bases. CDR1 and CDR2 (germline): ENHRY, SYGVKD. Trimming cost V 7 bases and J 6 bases; bases outside gene matches: 3. This CDR3 has 13 residues. This chain's CDR3 is CAITSGRGNEQFF. In nucleotides, the CDR3 is TGTGCCATCACCAGCGGGAGGGGCAATGAGCAGTTCTTC.

This chain joins TRBV2 and TRBJ1-6, with a weak D call TRBD1 (5 bases). The ends were cut back, 6 bases at V and 4 bases at J, with 7 bases in the middle. CDR1 and CDR2 from the germline V gene are SNHLY and FYNNEI. CDR3 size: 13 residues. The CDR3 region is CASRGDYNSPLHF. The CDR3, as DNA: TGTGCCAGCAGAGGGGATTATAATTCACCCCTCCACTTT.

The rearrangement joins TRBV5-4 to TRBJ2-1; 7 bases align to TRBD2. The CDR3 consists of 14 residues. After removal of 4 bases from V and 7 bases from J, the junction contained 8 bases not matched to a gene. Germline lookup yields CDR1 SGHNT and CDR2 YYREEE (reference sequence). The CDR3 spells CASSLVNGRNEQFF. CDR3 DNA sequence: TGTGCCAGCAGCCTAGTGAACGGGAGGAATGAGCAGTTCTTC.

The gene calls are TRBV6-1 and TRBJ2-7; 8 bases line up with TRBD2. In germline, CDR1 is MNHNS, CDR2 SASEGT. With 6 bases clipped from V and 1 base from J, the junction kept 8 bases outside the gene matches. The CDR3 totals 15 residues. CDR3 sequence (DNA): TGTGCCAGCAGCGGAGGGCTAGCGGGTTCCTACGAGCAGTACTTC. It codes for CASSGGLAGSYEQYF.

The chain joins TRBV7-9 to TRBJ1-2, with 8 nucleotides matching TRBD1. CDR1 SEHNR and CDR2 FQNEAQ come from the germline V gene (reference sequence). With 3 bases clipped from V and 4 bases from J, the junction kept 7 bases outside the gene matches. This CDR3 has 15 amino acids. DNA of the CDR3: TGTGCCAGCAGCTTTGGTGCAGGGGGCACCTATGGCTACACCTTC. It translates to CASSFGAGGTYGYTF.

This chain joins TRBV6-6 and TRBJ2-2, with D uncertain. Trimming stripped 10 bases from V and 7 bases from J, with 10 bases between. The CDR3 spans 11 residues. Germline values: CDR1 MNHNY, CDR2 SVGAGI (reference sequence). The CDR3 spells CAISLGGELFF. CDR3 sequence (DNA): TGTGCCATTTCCCTCGGCGGGGAGCTGTTTTTT.

The chain has TRBV11-3 and TRBJ2-7, with a tentative D call TRBD2 (6 bases). The CDR3 runs to 14 residues. V shed 4 bases and J shed 1 base, with 11 bases lying between them. Germline assignment: CDR1 SGHNT and CDR2 YENEEA. CDR3 sequence (DNA): TGTGCCAGCAGCTCTCGGCGGGGATCCTACGAGCAGTACTTC. Its protein is CASSSRRGSYEQYF.

V usage is TRBV27 and J usage is TRBJ1-5; the D is unclear. Germline V lookup: CDR1 MNHEY, CDR2 SMNVEV (reference sequence). Trimming removed 5 bases at V and 7 bases at J, with 12 bases between. There are 13 residues in the CDR3. In DNA, the CDR3 is TGTGCCAGCAGTAGGGAGGGTAAACAGCCCCAGCATTTT. Its translation: CASSREGKQPQHF.

The rearrangement uses TRBV5-1 and TRBJ2-1, with TRBD2 matching 10 bases. The V segment lost 1 base and the J segment 4 bases; nucleotides outside the gene matches: 5. The CDR3 runs 16 residues. Germline V gene sequence: CDR1 SGHRS, CDR2 YFSETQ. In DNA form, the CDR3 reads TGCGCCAGCAGCTTGTCGGCTAGCGGGGGATACAATGAGCAGTTCTTC. Translating it yields CASSLSASGGYNEQFF.

The chain links TRBV5-1 to TRBJ2-5; possibly TRBD1 for D (6 bases). V was clipped by 1 base and J by 2 bases, with 9 bases between them. Germline lookup yields CDR1 SGHRS and CDR2 YFSETQ. CDR3 length: 14 amino acids. CDR3 sequence (DNA): TGCGCCAGCAGCTTGACAGGGCGGCAAGAGACCCAGTACTTC. Translation gives CASSLTGRQETQYF.

The chain recombines TRBV6-5 with TRBJ1-2; 9 positions match TRBD1. Germline values: CDR1 MNHEY, CDR2 SVGAGI. Trimming cost V 5 bases and J 7 bases; bases outside gene matches: 11. The CDR3 length is 15 residues. Here the CDR3 reads CASSTGQGNVFGYTF. The CDR3 DNA reads as TGTGCCAGCAGTACCGGACAGGGGAACGTCTTTGGCTACACCTTC.

The rearrangement links TRBV5-1 to TRBJ2-1; perhaps TRBD1 as D (6 bases). The V and J ends lost 3 bases and 7 bases respectively, with 14 bases between them. This CDR3 region has 14 residues. The V gene's germline CDR1 is SGHRS and CDR2 YFSETQ. CDR3 protein: CASSSGQNSNEQFF. In nucleotides, the CDR3 is TGCGCCAGCAGCTCCGGACAGAACTCGAATGAGCAGTTCTTC.

Remarks on this clone: Other DNA sequences in the same sample also yield this CDR3. The V gene is TRBV7-7, the J gene TRBJ2-5; D possibly corresponds to TRBD1 (6 bases). V was clipped by 8 bases and J by 2 bases, with 6 bases between them. Germline V gene sequence: CDR1 SSHAT, CDR2 FNYEAQ (reference sequence). The CDR3 extends over 11 amino acids. CDR3 in DNA: TGTGCCAGCGGGACACAAGAGACCCAGTACTTC. Translated: CASGTQETQYF.

The rearrangement joins TRBV9 to TRBJ2-1, with D possibly TRBD1 on 5 matching bases. CDR3 length equals 16 residues. Germline CDR1 is SGDLS and CDR2 is YYNGEE. The V gene lost 0 bases and the J gene lost 10 bases, with 20 bases spanning the gap. This chain's CDR3 is CASSVAVGPGRPEQFF. CDR3 DNA: TGTGCCAGCAGCGTAGCTGTTGGGCCAGGGCGCCCAGAGCAGTTCTTC.

The chain couples TRBV6-5 to TRBJ2-7; 9 bases align to TRBD1. V lost 6 bases and J lost 5; bases outside the gene matches: 11. The CDR3 has 15 amino acids. Germline V gene sequence: CDR1 MNHEY, CDR2 SVGAGI. The CDR3 nucleotides read TGTGCCAGCAGCCAACTTCCGGGACAGGGCAACGAGCAGTACTTC. Translating it yields CASSQLPGQGNEQYF.

The V call is TRBV15, the J call TRBJ2-1; maybe TRBD1 (5 bases). CDR1 is LNHNV, CDR2 YYDKDF, per germline (reference sequence). Trimming shortened V by 3 bases and J by 7 bases, and 16 bases separated the two germline ends. The CDR3 extends over 15 amino acids. The CDR3 here is CATSSPRQSLNEQFF. In DNA, the CDR3 is TGTGCCACCAGCAGCCCCAGACAGTCTCTGAATGAGCAGTTCTTC.

This chain joins TRBV2 and TRBJ1-5; a weak D match, TRBD1 (6 bases). Trimming took off 7 bases at V and 7 bases at J, with 14 bases between the two ends. The germline CDR1 and CDR2 sequences are SNHLY and FYNNEI. The CDR3 runs 13 residues. The CDR3 loop reads CASTTGSGQPQHF. CDR3 in DNA: TGTGCCAGCACCACAGGGTCAGGGCAGCCCCAGCATTTT. Drawing the rest from reference TRBV2 and TRBJ1-5, the complete variable domain is EPEVTQTPSHQVTQMGQEVILRCVPISNHLYFYWYRQILGQKVEFLVSFYNNEISEKSEIFDDQFSVERPDGSNFTLKIRSTKLEDSAMYFCASTTGSGQPQHFGDGTRLSIL.

The rearrangement uses TRBV18 and TRBJ2-2; D call uncertain. Germline loops: CDR1 KGHSH, CDR2 LQKENI. The germline V and J ends were trimmed by 3 bases and 1 base, with 9 bases remaining between them. There are 15 residues in the CDR3. In DNA, the CDR3 is TGTGCCAGCTCACCTATGACTGTGAACACCGGGGAGCTGTTTTTT. It translates to CASSPMTVNTGELFF.